The sequence of this T cell receptor (beta chain) was determined in a study of T cell clones after liver transplantation. In the study overall: TCRbeta sequencing after a pre-transplant mixed lymphocyte reaction identified graft-donor-reactive clones, later tracked in post-transplant blood. The study, taken as a whole, reports: Migration into the graft, not deletion, may explain lost graft donor-reactive T cells.

The CDR3 spans 15 residues. Between the trimmed V and J ends, which lost 1 base and 2 bases, there was a span of 9 bases. CDR1 and CDR2 from the germline V gene are LGHNA and YSLEER. Sequencing used immunoSEQ multiplex PCR; TCRdb keeps in-frame clones, though not all of them. The sample carries under 20,000 clones, around 91% recorded once. In regard to this clone: Its cognate antigen is unknown.

The sequence came from a human patient who received a liver transplant. The graft donor may account for some of the T cells. The chain recombines TRBV4-3 with TRBJ2-1, with D perhaps matching TRBD1 (6 bases). The sample in question was CD8+ T cells from blood, obtained almost 47 months after liver transplant. The CDR3 bases are TGCGCCAGCAGCCAAGCGGACAGCCCCTACAATGAGCAGTTCTTC. This translates into CASSQADSPYNEQFF.